Sequencing of this T cell receptor (beta chain) was carried out in a study of OX40 agonist ivuxolimab in advanced cancers. About the full investigation: Ivuxolimab, which targeted the costimulatory receptor OX40 (CD134), was an agonistic, fully human IgG2 monoclonal antibody. Of the 50 or so patients in dose escalation, 19 had hepatocellular carcinoma, about 15 had melanoma, 9 had renal cell carcinoma and 9 had head and neck cancer. In the dose-escalation cohort, 65% to 85% of patients were male, and the mean age was approximately 60 years with a range of about 20 to 79. Patients were allowed to have had prior anti-PD-1, anti-PD-L1 or anti-CTLA-4 therapy, and 40% of the dose-escalation patients had been treated with checkpoint inhibitors. Partial responses occurred in three dose-escalation patients, of whom one had hepatocellular carcinoma and two had cutaneous melanoma. The paper reports the monotherapy dose-escalation portion (N of about 50 patients) of the phase I ivuxolimab trial. The point of sequencing TCRbeta in the periphery was to test whether ivuxolimab changed TCR sequence diversity and drove clonal T-cell expansion. Intravenous ivuxolimab was administered to patients every 2 weeks at six dose levels: 0.01, 0.1, 0.3, 1.5, 3 and 10 mg/kg. Results and caveats for the whole study, not just this receptor: At doses from 0.1 to 3.0 mg/kg, clonal expansion was seen in both CD4+ and CD8+ blood T cells between baseline and week 6. After ivuxolimab, more expanded clones were found on average in CD8+ T cells than in CD4+ T cells. Which antigens the clonally expanded peripheral T cells were specific for was not determined. In the 0.1-3.0 mg/kg groups, partial responders were among the patients with the lowest normalized peripheral clonal expansion, particularly in CD8+ T cells. Low levels of normalized T-cell clonal expansion were also seen in some nonresponding patients.

For sequencing of the TCRbeta CDR3 region, genomic DNA was extracted from the sorted cells. TCRbeta CDR3 regions were sequenced using the immunoSEQ Assay. TCRdb mirrors the immuneACCESS table, restricted to in-frame sequences. Some clones are absent from its copies; in checked studies, under half trace to an unresolved V gene, and the reason for the others is unknown. The sample yields about 59,000 clones; more than 65% were counted once. Of the sample, under 0.6% is held by the ten largest clones. Patients with a history of autoimmune disease or receiving systemic immunosuppression were excluded from the trial. Peripheral blood for TCR sequencing was collected from all dose cohorts at baseline, on cycle 4 day 1, and on cycle 7 day 1. The samples were taken from a phase I, first-in-human, multicenter, open-label dose-escalation trial of ivuxolimab. Adults with locally advanced or metastatic melanoma, renal cell, hepatocellular, or head and neck squamous cell carcinoma were enrolled in the trial. Before TCR sequencing, CD4+ T cells and CD8+ T cells were sorted from peripheral blood as separate populations.

Comments on this clone: Its target antigen remains unknown. The sample holds no much larger clone one base away, and base qualities are not on file.

This specimen was CD4+ or CD8+ T cells sorted from blood, taken in a trial of the OX40 agonist ivuxolimab. The receptor's source is an adult with an advanced solid tumor such as melanoma, head and neck, liver or kidney cancer.

The CDR3 protein is CASSISASGSTYEQYF. The nucleotide sequence is given as TGTGCCAGTAGTATAAGCGCTAGCGGGAGTACCTACGAGCAGTACTTC. This sequence uses TRBV19 and TRBJ2-7, with TRBD2 matching 10 junction bases. The CDR3 contains 16 residues, cysteine and phenylalanine counted. The only DNA kept is the CDR3, 48 bases in frame from the first base. CDR1 and CDR2 were assigned from the germline V gene (reference sequence) as LNHDA and SQIVND. V has 2 bases trimmed and J has 2 bases trimmed; junction bases matching no gene number 6.